This passage covers 20 T cell receptor beta chains from one sample sequenced in a study of blood T cell repertoires in COVID-19. Sequenced by immunoSEQ multiplex PCR; TCRdb stores in-frame clones only, minus some. The sample lists 250,000 to 350,000 clones; 65% to 85% were seen once. The sample consisted of peripheral blood. Receptors originate from a human donor with COVID-19, enrolled during active disease. The donor label of this sample is uncertain.

V gene TRBV10-3 combines with J gene TRBJ2-5; perhaps TRBD1 as D (7 bases). The CDR3 has 15 amino acids. Germline CDR1 and CDR2: ENHRY and SYGVKD. Trimming pared 6 bases from V and 4 bases from J, leaving 18 bases between. The CDR3 nucleotides read TGTGCCATCAGCCCCGGGGGACAGTCTATAGAGACCCAGTACTTC. Translating gives CAISPGGQSIETQYF.

The chain is built from TRBV28 and TRBJ1-4; 7 nucleotides match TRBD1. J lost 4 bases, V lost 5 bases, and 4 bases had no gene match. This CDR3 has 14 amino acids. The germline CDR1 and CDR2 sequences are MDHEN and SYDVKM. The CDR3 DNA is TGTGCCAGCAGTCTGCGACAGGGTAATGAAAAACTGTTTTTT. Its protein is CASSLRQGNEKLFF.

This sequence joins TRBV5-1 and TRBJ2-7; D is unresolved. CDR1 is SGHRS, CDR2 YFSETQ, per germline. Trimming cost V 0 bases and J 2 bases, with 12 bases left between them. There are 15 residues in the CDR3. The chain's CDR3 is CASSLAVGSTYEQYF. The CDR3, as DNA: TGCGCCAGCAGCTTGGCCGTGGGCAGCACCTACGAGCAGTACTTC.

This clone showed up just once. This sequence joins TRBV28 and TRBJ1-1, with D tentatively TRBD1 (5 bases). Per germline, CDR1 MDHEN and CDR2 SYDVKM. The V gene lost 8 bases and the J gene lost 2 bases, with 12 bases spanning the gap. The CDR3 runs to 13 residues. The CDR3 DNA sequence: TGTGCCAGCCGCCAGGGATTTAACACTGAAGCTTTCTTT. It translates to CASRQGFNTEAFF.

The chain combines TRBV11-3 with TRBJ2-7; TRBD1 matches 9 bases. V shed 5 bases and J 5 bases; nucleotides not matched to a gene: 7. The CDR3 is 14 amino acids. Germline values: CDR1 SGHNT, CDR2 YENEEA. The CDR3: CASSPGQGWHEQYF. DNA of the CDR3: TGTGCCAGCAGCCCAGGACAGGGGTGGCACGAGCAGTACTTC.

The gene calls are TRBV29-1 and TRBJ2-7; 7 positions match TRBD1. V lost 6 bases to trimming and J lost 6 bases; unmatched junction nucleotides: 8. CDR1 is SQVTM, CDR2 ANQGSEA, per germline. The CDR3 spans 12 residues. For the CDR3, the DNA is TGCAGCGTGGTGATGACAGGGAGCGAGCAGTACTTC. Its protein product is CSVVMTGSEQYF.

The chain is built from TRBV7-2 and TRBJ1-4; 7 nucleotides agree with TRBD1. V gave up 5 bases and J gave up 5 bases; unmatched junction bases: 8. This CDR3 region has 15 residues. Looked up from germline, CDR1 is SGHTA and CDR2 is FQGNSA. CDR3 nucleotides: TGTGCCAGCAGCCCCCTAGGGGGCTCGAATGAAAAACTGTTTTTT. It codes for CASSPLGGSNEKLFF.

This chain uses TRBV5-5 with TRBJ2-6; a weak D match, TRBD2 (5 bases). CDR1 is SGHKS, CDR2 YYEKEE, per germline (reference sequence). V was pared by 5 bases and J by 1 base, with 22 bases between. CDR3 length: 19 residues. CDR3 nucleotides: TGTGCCAGCAGGGTGAGGGCAGTCCGTCCAGATTCTGGGGCCAACGTCCTGACTTTC. Its translation is CASRVRAVRPDSGANVLTF.

The gene calls are TRBV6-1 and TRBJ2-3, with D possibly matching TRBD1 (6 bases). The V and J ends lost 0 bases and 1 base respectively, with 8 bases between them. There are 15 residues in the CDR3. Germline CDR1 MNHNS, CDR2 SASEGT. CDR3 in DNA: TGTGCCAGCAGTGAAGCCGGGACACGCACAGATACGCAGTATTTT. Its protein is CASSEAGTRTDTQYF.

Only one count was recorded for this clone. The chain employs TRBV7-2 and TRBJ1-5, with D hard to call. CDR3 length equals 14 residues. Germline-derived CDR1 and CDR2 are SGHTA and FQGNSA. V was pared by 0 bases and J by 4 bases, with 7 bases between. CDR3: CASSLALANQPQHF. The CDR3 DNA is TGTGCCAGCAGCTTAGCGCTAGCAAATCAGCCCCAGCATTTT.

CDR3 sequence: CASSLNGRPQETQYF. The CDR3 DNA follows: TGTGCCAGCAGCTTAAACGGGAGGCCACAAGAGACCCAGTACTTC. The rearrangement links TRBV11-1 to TRBJ2-5; 7 nucleotides line up with TRBD2. This CDR3 has 15 amino acids. Unmatched junction bases numbered 5, after V lost 2 bases and J lost 2 bases. Germline lookup yields CDR1 SGHAT and CDR2 FQDESV (reference sequence). The complete variable domain, with remaining parts taken from reference TRBV11-1 and TRBJ2-5, reads EAEVAQSPRYKITEKSQAVAFWCDPISGHATLYWYRQILGQGPELLVQFQDESVVDDSQLPKDRFSAERLKGVDSTLKIQPAELGDSAMYLCASSLNGRPQETQYFGPGTRLLVL.

The chain links TRBV19 to TRBJ1-2, with TRBD1 matching 12 bases. The CDR3 spans 16 residues. Germline V gene data show CDR1 as LNHDA and CDR2 as SQIVND (reference sequence). V trimming: 4 bases; J trimming: 6 bases; junction bases outside the gene matches: 9. The CDR3 coding sequence is TGTGCCAGTAGTACGAACCCCGGGACAGGGGGCGATGGCTACACCTTC. Its translation is CASSTNPGTGGDGYTF. Supplemented by reference TRBV19 and TRBJ1-2, the full variable domain reads DGGITQSPKYLFRKEGQNVTLSCEQNLNHDAMYWYRQDPGQGLRLIYYSQIVNDFQKGDIAEGYSVSREKKESFPLTVTSAQKNPTAFYLCASSTNPGTGGDGYTFGSGTRLTVV.

This clone occurred once. The rearrangement uses TRBV30 and TRBJ1-5; TRBD1 might be the D (5 bases). CDR3 length equals 14 residues. The germline V and J ends were trimmed by 3 bases and 4 bases, with 13 bases remaining between them. CDR1 is GTSNPN, CDR2 SVGIG, per germline (reference sequence). CDR3 sequence (DNA): TGTGCCTGGAGCTTGGGGCTTGTGAATCAGCCCCAGCATTTT. Protein sequence: CAWSLGLVNQPQHF.

The V call is TRBV9, the J call TRBJ1-4; 9 bases align to TRBD1. Trimming at V came to 4 bases and at J to 1 base, leaving 14 bases not matched to a gene. This CDR3 spans 19 amino acids. Per the germline V gene, CDR1 is SGDLS and CDR2 is YYNGEE. Here the CDR3 reads CASSPMPGQGLGTNEKLFF. The CDR3, as DNA: TGTGCCAGCAGCCCCATGCCGGGACAGGGCTTAGGAACTAATGAAAAACTGTTTTTT.

The chain combines TRBV11-2 with TRBJ2-7; a weak D match, TRBD2 (6 bases). CDR3 size: 15 residues. Per germline, CDR1 SGHAT and CDR2 FQNNGV. The V end was cut by 2 bases, the J end by 3 bases, with 14 bases between. The CDR3 DNA reads as TGTGCCAGCAGCTTATGGAGGGAGAGGAGCTACGAGCAGTACTTC. Translating it yields CASSLWRERSYEQYF.

This clone has just one count. This chain links TRBV28 with TRBJ2-2; D might be TRBD2 (6 bases). Germline V lookup: CDR1 MDHEN, CDR2 SYDVKM. The germline V and J ends were trimmed by 5 bases and 5 bases, with 15 bases remaining between them. The CDR3 is made up of 15 amino acids. CDR3 nucleotide sequence: TGTGCCAGCAGTCCGCGACTAGGAGGTACCGGGGAGCTGTTTTTT. Protein: CASSPRLGGTGELFF.

This clone was recorded once. The gene calls are TRBV6-4 and TRBJ2-3, with 12 bases that match TRBD2. Germline CDR1 is MRHNA and CDR2 is SNTAGT. Trimming removed 4 bases from V and 5 bases from J; junction bases left unmatched: 4. The CDR3 extends over 15 amino acids. In nucleotides, the CDR3 is TGTGCCAGCAGTGTCTCGGGACTAGCGGGAGATACGCAGTATTTT. Translating gives CASSVSGLAGDTQYF.

In this sample, this clone turned up once. The chain combines TRBV27 with TRBJ2-1; D may be TRBD1 (5 bases). The CDR3 length is 10 residues. Germline V gene lookup returns CDR1 MNHEY and CDR2 SMNVEV (reference sequence). Trimming took 8 bases from V and 6 from J, leaving 5 bases between them. CDR3 protein: CASGANEQFF. DNA for the CDR3: TGTGCCAGCGGGGCCAATGAGCAGTTCTTC.

The rearrangement links TRBV5-1 to TRBJ1-1; 8 bases line up with TRBD1. Germline-derived CDR1 and CDR2 are SGHRS and YFSETQ. Unmatched junction bases numbered 11, after V lost 4 bases and J lost 3 bases. The CDR3 loop spans 16 amino acids. CDR3 sequence reads: CASSLDRAAGDTEAFF. Written as DNA, the CDR3 is TGCGCCAGCAGCCTGGACAGGGCCGCCGGGGACACTGAAGCTTTCTTT.

This sequence joins TRBV6-5 and TRBJ1-1; D gene unclear. V was shortened by 6 bases and J by 3 bases, with 5 bases between the two germline ends. This CDR3 has 11 residues. Germline-derived CDR1 and CDR2 are MNHEY and SVGAGI. CDR3 sequence (DNA): TGTGCCAGCAGGAGGGACACTGAAGCTTTCTTT. Its protein is CASRRDTEAFF.